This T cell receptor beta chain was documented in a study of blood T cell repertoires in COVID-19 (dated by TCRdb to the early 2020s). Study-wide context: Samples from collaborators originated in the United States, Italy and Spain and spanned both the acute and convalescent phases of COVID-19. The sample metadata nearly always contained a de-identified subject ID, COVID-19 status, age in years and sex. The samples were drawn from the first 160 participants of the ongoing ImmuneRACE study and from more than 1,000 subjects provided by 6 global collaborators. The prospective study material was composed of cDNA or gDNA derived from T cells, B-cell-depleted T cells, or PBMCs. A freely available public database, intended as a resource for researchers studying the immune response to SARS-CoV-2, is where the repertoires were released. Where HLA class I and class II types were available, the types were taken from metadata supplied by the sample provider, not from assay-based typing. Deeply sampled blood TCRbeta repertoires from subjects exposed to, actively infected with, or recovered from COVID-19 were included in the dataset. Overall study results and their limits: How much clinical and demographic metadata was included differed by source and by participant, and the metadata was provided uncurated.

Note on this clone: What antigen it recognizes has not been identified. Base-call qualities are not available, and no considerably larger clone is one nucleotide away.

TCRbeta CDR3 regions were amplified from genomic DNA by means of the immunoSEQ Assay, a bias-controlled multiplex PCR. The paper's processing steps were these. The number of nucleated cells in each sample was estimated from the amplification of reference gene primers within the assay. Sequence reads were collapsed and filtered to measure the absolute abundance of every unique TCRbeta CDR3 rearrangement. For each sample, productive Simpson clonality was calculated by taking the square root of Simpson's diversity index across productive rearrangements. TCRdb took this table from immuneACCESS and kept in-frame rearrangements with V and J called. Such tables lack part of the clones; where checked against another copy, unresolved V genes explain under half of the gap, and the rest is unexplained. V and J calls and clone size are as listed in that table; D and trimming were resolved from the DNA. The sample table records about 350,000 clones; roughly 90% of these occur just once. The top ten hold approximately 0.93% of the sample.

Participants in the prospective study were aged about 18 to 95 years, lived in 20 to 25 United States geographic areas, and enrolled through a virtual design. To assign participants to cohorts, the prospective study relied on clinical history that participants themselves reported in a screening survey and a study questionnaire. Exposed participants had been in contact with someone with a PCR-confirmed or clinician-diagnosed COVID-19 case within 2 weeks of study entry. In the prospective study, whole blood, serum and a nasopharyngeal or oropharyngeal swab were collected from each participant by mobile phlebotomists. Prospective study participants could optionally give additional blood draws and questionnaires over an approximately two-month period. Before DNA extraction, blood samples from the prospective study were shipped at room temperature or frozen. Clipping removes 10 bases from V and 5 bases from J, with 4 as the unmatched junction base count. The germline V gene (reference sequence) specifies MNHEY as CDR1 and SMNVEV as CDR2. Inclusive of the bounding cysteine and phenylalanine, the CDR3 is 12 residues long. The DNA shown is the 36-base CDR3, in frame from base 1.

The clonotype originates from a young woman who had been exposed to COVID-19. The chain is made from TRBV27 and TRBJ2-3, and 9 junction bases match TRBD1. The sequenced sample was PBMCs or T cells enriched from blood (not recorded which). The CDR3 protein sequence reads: CATRQGGDTQYF. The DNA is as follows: TGTGCCACCCGACAGGGGGGAGATACGCAGTATTTT.